This TCR beta chain was recovered during a study of blood T cell repertoires in COVID-19. Study information: Acute and convalescent COVID-19 samples came from the United States, Italy and Spain.

Cohorts were based on clinical histories the participants reported. TCRdb's table, derived via immunoSEQ multiplex PCR, lists solely in-frame clones and lacks some. The table records 200,000 to 300,000 clones, around 85% of them present only once. This clone was counted once. CDR3 length: 18 residues. This TCR came from a woman aged 45-59 years with acute COVID-19. The V gene is TRBV12-1, the J gene TRBJ1-5; the table names TRBD1, a call not compared with the DNA. TRBV12-1 is flagged as a pseudogene. Sequenced: PBMCs or T cells enriched from blood (not recorded which). CDR3 nucleotide sequence: TGTGCCAGCAGCACGCCGGGACAGGGGGCTAGTGGCAATCAGCCCCAGCATTTT. Translating it yields CASSTPGQGASGNQPQHF.